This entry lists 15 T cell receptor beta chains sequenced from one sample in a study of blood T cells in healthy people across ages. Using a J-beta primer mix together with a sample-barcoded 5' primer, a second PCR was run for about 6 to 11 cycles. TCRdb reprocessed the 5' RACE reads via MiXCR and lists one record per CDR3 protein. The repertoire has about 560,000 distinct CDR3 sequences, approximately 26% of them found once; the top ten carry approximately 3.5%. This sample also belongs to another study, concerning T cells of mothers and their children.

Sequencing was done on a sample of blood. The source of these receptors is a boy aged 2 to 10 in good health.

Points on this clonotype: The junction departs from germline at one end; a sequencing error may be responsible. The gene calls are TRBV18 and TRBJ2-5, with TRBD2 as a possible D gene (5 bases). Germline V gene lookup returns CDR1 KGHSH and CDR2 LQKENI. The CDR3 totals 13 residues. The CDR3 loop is CASTPGLQETQYF. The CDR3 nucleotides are TGTGCCAGCACACCAGGACTTCAAGAGACCCAGTACTTC.

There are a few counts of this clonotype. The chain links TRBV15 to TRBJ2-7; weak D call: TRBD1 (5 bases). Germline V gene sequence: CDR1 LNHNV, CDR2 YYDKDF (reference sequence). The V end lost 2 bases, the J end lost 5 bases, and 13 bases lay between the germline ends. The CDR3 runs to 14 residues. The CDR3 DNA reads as TGTGCCACCAGCAGAAGGGGCCTCCAGGACGAGCAGTACTTC. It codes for CATSRRGLQDEQYF. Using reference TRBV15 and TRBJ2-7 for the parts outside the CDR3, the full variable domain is DAMVIQNPRYQVTQFGKPVTLSCSQTLNHNVMYWYQQKSSQAPKLLFHYYDKDFNNEADTPDNFQSRRPNTSFCFLDIRSPGLGDTAMYLCATSRRGLQDEQYFGPGTRLTVT.

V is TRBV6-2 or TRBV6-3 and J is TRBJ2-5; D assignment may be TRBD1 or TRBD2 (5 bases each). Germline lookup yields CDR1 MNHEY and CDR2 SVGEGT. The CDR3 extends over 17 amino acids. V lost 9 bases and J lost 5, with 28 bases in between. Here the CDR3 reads CARIPSDKPGLGETQYF. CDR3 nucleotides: TGTGCCAGAATCCCGAGCGATAAACCGGGGCTCGGGGAGACCCAGTACTTC.

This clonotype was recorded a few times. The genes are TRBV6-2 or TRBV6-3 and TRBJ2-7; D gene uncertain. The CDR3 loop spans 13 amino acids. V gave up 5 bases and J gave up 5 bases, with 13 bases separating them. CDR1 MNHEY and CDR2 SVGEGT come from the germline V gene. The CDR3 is CASSPPHANEQYF. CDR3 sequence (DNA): TGTGCCAGCAGTCCCCCCCACGCTAACGAGCAGTACTTC.

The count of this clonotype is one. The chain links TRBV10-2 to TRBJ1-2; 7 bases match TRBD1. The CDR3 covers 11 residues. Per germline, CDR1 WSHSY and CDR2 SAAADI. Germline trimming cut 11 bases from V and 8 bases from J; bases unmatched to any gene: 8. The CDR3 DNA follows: TGCGCCCTAAGTGGGGACAGCGGCTACACCTTC. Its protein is CALSGDSGYTF.

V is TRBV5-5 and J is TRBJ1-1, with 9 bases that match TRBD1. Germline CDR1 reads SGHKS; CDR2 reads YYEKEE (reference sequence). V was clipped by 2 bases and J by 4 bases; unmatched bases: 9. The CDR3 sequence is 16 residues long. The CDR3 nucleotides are TGTGCCAGCAGCTTACAGGGGGCCCGGGGGGGCACTGAAGCTTTCTTT. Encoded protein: CASSLQGARGGTEAFF. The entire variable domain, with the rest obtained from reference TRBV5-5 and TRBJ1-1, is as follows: DAGVTQSPTHLIKTRGQQVTLRCSPISGHKSVSWYQQVLGQGPQFIFQYYEKEERGRGNFPDRFSARQFPNYSSELNVNALLLGDSALYLCASSLQGARGGTEAFFGQGTRLTVV.

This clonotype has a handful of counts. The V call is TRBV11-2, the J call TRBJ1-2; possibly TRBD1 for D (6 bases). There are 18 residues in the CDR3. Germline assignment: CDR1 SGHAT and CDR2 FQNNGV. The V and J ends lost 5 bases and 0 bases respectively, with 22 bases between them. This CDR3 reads CASSEPRLGTMTNYGYTF. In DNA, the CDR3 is TGTGCCAGCAGCGAACCCCGTCTTGGGACAATGACTAACTATGGCTACACCTTC. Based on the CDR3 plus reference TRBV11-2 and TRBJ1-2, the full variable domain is EAGVAQSPRYKIIEKRQSVAFWCNPISGHATLYWYQQILGQGPKLLIQFQNNGVVDDSQLPKDRFSAERLKGVDSTLKIQPAKLEDSAVYLCASSEPRLGTMTNYGYTFGSGTRLTVV.

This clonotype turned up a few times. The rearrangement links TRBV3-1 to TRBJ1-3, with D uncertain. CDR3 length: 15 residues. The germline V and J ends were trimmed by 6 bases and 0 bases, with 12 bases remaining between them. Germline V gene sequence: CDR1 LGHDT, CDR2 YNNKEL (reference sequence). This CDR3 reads CASSLTDHSGNTIYF. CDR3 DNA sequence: TGTGCCAGCAGTCTTACAGACCACTCTGGAAACACCATATATTTT.

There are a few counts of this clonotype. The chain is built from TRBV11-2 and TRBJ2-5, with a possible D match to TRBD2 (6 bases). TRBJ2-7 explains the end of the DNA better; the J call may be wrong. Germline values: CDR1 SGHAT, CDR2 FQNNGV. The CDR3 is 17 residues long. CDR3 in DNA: TGTGCCAGCAGCTTAGTGGGAGGCCCGGACGCGAACTACGAGCAGTACTTC. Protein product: CASSLVGGPDANYEQYF.

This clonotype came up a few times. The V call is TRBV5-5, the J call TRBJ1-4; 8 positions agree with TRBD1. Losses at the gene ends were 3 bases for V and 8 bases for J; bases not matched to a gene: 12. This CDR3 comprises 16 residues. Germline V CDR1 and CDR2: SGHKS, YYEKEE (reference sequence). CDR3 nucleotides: TGTGCCAGCAGCTCGGGACAGGCGGGTTTCGGCGAAAAACTGTTTTTT. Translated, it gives CASSSGQAGFGEKLFF.

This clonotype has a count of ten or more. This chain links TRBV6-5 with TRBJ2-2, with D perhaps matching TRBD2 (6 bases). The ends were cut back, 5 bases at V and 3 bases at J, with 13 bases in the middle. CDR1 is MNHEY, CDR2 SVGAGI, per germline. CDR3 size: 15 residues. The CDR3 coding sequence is TGTGCCAGCAGTGTCCGGGAGCCCCACACCGGGGAGCTGTTTTTT. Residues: CASSVREPHTGELFF.

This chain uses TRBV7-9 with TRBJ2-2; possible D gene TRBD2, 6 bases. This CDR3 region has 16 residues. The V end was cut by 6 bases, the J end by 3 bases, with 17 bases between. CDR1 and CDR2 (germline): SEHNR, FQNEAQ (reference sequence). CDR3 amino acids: CASSRPGGMHTGELFF. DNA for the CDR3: TGTGCCAGCAGTCGGCCCGGGGGTATGCACACCGGGGAGCTGTTTTTT.

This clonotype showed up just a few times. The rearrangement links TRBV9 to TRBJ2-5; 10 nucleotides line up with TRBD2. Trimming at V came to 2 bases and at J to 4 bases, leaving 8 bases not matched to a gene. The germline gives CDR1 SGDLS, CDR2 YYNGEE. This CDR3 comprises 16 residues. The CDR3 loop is CASSVQAGGLGETQYF. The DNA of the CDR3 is TGTGCCAGCAGCGTCCAAGCGGGAGGGCTCGGAGAGACCCAGTACTTC. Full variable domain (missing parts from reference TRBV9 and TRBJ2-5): DSGVTQTPKHLITATGQRVTLRCSPRSGDLSVYWYQQSLDQGLQFLIQYYNGEERAKGNILERFSAQQFPDLHSELNLSSLELGDSALYFCASSVQAGGLGETQYFGPGTRLLVL.

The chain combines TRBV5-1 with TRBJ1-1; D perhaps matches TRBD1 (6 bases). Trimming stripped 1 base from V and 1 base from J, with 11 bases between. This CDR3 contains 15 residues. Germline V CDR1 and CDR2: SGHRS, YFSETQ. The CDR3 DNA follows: TGCGCCAGCAGCTTGTATGGGACACCGAACACTGAAGCTTTCTTT. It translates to CASSLYGTPNTEAFF.

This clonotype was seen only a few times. In nucleotides, the CDR3 is TGTGCCAGCTCACCTACTCCCGGGACAGGGGCCTACGAGCAGTACTTC. It specifies CASSPTPGTGAYEQYF. V and J are TRBV18 and TRBJ2-7, with TRBD1 matching 10 bases. Germline V gene sequence: CDR1 KGHSH, CDR2 LQKENI. This CDR3 is built from 16 residues. Trimming at V came to 3 bases and at J to 2 bases, leaving 7 bases not matched to a gene.